This record concerns one T cell receptor (beta chain) sequence. Its specificity is unknown. The data are from a study of long-term antiretroviral therapy in people with HIV. The germline V gene has CDR1 SGDLS and CDR2 YYNGEE. CDR3 length equals 17 residues. Trimming removed 1 base from V and 4 bases from J; junction bases left unmatched: 10. Version v3.0 of the immunoSEQ assay was performed at survey level. Clones were sequenced by immunoSEQ multiplex PCR, and TCRdb holds only the in-frame ones, with some missing. The repertoire has around 9,000 clones, around 77% of them found once; the top ten carry approximately 14%. General study results and limits: Dominating the repertoire at all time points were the clones that expanded before ART.

V gene TRBV9 combines with J gene TRBJ2-5, with TRBD2 identical over 10 bases. The receptor's source is a young man with HIV. Source: unsorted PBMCs, taken 0.4 years before starting antiretroviral therapy. CDR3 DNA sequence: TGTGCCAGCAGCGTAAGAGCGGGGGGGCCATTAGCAGAGACCCAGTACTTC. Translation: CASSVRAGGPLAETQYF.